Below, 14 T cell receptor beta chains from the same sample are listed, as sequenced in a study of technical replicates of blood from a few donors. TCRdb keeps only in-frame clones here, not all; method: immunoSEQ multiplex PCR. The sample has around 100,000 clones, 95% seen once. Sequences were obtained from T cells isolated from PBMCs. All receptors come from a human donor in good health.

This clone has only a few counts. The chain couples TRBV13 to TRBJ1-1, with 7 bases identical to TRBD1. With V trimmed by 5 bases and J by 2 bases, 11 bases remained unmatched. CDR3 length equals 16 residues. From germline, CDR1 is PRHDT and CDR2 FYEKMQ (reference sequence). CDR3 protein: CASSPTSRTGNTEAFF. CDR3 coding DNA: TGTGCCAGCAGCCCTACCTCAAGGACAGGTAACACTGAAGCTTTCTTT. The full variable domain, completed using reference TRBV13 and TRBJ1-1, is AAGVIQSPRHLIKEKRETATLKCYPIPRHDTVYWYQQGPGQDPQFLISFYEKMQSDKGSIPDRFSAQQFSDYHSELNMSSLELGDSALYFCASSPTSRTGNTEAFFGQGTRLTVV.

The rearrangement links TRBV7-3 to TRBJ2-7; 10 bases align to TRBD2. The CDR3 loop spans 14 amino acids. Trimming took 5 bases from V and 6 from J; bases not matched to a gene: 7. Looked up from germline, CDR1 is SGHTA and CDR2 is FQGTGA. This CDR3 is CASSLSPSGSEQYF. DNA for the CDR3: TGTGCCAGCAGCCTCTCCCCTAGCGGGAGCGAGCAGTACTTC.

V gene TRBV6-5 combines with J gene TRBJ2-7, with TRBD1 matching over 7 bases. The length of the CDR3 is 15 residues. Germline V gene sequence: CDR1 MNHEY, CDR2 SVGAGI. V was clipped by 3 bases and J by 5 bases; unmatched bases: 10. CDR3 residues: CASSYQGVFLNEQYF. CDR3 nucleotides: TGTGCCAGCAGTTATCAGGGGGTCTTCCTCAACGAGCAGTACTTC.

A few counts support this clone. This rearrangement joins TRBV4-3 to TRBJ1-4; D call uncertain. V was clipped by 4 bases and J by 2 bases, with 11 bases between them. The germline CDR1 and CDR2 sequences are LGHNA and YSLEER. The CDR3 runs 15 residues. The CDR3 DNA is TGCGCCAGCAGCCCCCAATACGGGACTAATGAAAAACTGTTTTTT. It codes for CASSPQYGTNEKLFF.

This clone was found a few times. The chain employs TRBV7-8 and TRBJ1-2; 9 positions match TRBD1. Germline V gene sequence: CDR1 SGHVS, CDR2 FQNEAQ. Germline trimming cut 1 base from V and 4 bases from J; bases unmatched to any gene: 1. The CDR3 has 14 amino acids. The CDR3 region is CASSLETGGYGYTF. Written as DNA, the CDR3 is TGTGCCAGCAGCTTAGAGACAGGGGGCTATGGCTACACCTTC.

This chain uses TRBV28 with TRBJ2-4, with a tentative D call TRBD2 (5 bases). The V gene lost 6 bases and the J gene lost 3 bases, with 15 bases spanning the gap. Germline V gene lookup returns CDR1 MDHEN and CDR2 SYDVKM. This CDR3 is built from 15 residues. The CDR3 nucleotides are TGTGCCAGCAGGCTGGGTGGGCGGGTCAAAAACATTCAGTACTTC. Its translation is CASRLGGRVKNIQYF. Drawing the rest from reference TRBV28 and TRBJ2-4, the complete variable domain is DVKVTQSSRYLVKRTGEKVFLECVQDMDHENMFWYRQDPGLGLRLIYFSYDVKMKEKGDIPEGYSVSREKKERFSLILESASTNQTSMYLCASRLGGRVKNIQYFGAGTRLSVL.

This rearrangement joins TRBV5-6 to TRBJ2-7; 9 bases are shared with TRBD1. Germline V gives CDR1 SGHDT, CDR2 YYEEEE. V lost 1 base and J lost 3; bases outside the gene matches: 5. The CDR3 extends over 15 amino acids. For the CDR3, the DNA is TGTGCCAGCAGCTTGCAGGTGACAGGGGGCTACGAGCAGTACTTC. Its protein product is CASSLQVTGGYEQYF. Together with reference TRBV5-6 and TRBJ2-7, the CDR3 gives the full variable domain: DAGVTQSPTHLIKTRGQQVTLRCSPKSGHDTVSWYQQALGQGPQFIFQYYEEEERQRGNFPDRFSGHQFPNYSSELNVNALLLGDSALYLCASSLQVTGGYEQYFGPGTRLTVT.

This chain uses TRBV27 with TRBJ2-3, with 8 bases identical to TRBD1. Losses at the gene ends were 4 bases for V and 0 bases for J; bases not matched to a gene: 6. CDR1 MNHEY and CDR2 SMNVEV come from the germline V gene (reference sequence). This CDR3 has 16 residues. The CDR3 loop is CASSYHRGTSTDTQYF. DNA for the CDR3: TGTGCCAGCAGTTACCACAGGGGGACTAGCACAGATACGCAGTATTTT.

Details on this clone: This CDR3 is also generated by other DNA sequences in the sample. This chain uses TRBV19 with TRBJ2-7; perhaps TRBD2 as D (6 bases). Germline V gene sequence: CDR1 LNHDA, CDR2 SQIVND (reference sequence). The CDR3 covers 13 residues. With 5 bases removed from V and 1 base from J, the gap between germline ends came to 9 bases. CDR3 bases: TGTGCCAGTAGTGCGGGGCTTTCCTACGAGCAGTACTTC. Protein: CASSAGLSYEQYF.

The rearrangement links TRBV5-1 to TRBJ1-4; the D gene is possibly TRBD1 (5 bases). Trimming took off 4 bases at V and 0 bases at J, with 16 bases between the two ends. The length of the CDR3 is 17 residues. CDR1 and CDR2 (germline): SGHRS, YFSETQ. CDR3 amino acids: CASSLRAVEPTNEKLFF. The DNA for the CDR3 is TGCGCCAGCAGCCTCAGGGCCGTGGAGCCAACTAATGAAAAACTGTTTTTT.

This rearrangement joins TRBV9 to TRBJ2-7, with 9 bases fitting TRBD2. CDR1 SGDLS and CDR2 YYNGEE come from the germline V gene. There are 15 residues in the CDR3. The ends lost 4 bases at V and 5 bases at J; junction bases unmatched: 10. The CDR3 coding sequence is TGTGCCAGCAGCCCTAGTAGCGGGAGTAGGGACGAGCAGTACTTC. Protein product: CASSPSSGSRDEQYF.

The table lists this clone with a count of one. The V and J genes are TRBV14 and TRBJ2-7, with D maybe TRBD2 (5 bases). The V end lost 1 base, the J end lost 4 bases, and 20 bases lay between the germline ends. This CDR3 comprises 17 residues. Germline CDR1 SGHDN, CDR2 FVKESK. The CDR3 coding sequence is TGTGCCAGCAGCCAAGCTATTAGCCGGGGTTACGGTTACGAGCAGTACTTC. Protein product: CASSQAISRGYGYEQYF. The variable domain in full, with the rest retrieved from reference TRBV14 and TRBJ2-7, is EAGVTQFPSHSVIEKGQTVTLRCDPISGHDNLYWYRRVMGKEIKFLLHFVKESKQDESGMPNNRFLAERTGGTYSTLKVQPAELEDSGVYFCASSQAISRGYGYEQYFGPGTRLTVT.

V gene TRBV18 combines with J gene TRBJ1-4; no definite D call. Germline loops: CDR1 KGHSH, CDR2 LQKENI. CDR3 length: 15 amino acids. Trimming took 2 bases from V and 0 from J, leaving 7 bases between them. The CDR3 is CASSPVLSTNEKLFF. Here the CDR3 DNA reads TGTGCCAGCTCACCAGTTCTGTCAACTAATGAAAAACTGTTTTTT.

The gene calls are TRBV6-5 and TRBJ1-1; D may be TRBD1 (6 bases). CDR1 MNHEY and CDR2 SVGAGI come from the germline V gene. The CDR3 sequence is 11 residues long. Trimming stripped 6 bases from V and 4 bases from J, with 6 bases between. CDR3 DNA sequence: TGTGCCAGCAGACAGGGCACTGAAGCTTTCTTT. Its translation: CASRQGTEAFF.